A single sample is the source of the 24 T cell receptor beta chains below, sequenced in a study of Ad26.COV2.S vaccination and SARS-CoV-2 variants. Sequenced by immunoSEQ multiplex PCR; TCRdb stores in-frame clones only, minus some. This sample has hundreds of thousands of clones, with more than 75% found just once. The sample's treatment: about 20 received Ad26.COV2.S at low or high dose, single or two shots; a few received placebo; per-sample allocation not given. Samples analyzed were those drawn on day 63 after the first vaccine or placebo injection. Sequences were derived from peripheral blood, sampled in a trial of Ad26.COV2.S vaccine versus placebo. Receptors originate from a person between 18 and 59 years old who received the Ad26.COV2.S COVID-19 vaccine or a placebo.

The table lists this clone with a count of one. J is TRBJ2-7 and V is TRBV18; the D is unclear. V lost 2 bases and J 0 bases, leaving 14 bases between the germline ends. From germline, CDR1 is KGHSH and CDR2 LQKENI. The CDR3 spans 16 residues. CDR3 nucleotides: TGTGCCAGCTCACCATTTCCGGACGCGAGCTCCTACGAGCAGTACTTC. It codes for CASSPFPDASSYEQYF.

The CDR3 coding sequence is TGTGCCAATGGAGGTACCTCCTACGAGCAGTACTTC. Protein sequence: CANGGTSYEQYF. V is TRBV10-3 and J is TRBJ2-7; TRBD2 is a possible D gene (5 bases). Germline CDR1 and CDR2: ENHRY and SYGVKD. Trimming shortened V by 10 bases and J by 0 bases, and 10 bases separated the two germline ends. CDR3 length: 12 residues.

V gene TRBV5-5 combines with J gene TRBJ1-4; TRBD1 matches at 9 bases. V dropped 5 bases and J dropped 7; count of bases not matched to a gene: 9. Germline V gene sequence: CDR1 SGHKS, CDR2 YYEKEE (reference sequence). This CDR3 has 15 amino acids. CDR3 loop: CASSFGQGLSEKLFF. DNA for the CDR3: TGTGCCAGCAGTTTCGGACAGGGGCTAAGTGAAAAACTGTTTTTT.

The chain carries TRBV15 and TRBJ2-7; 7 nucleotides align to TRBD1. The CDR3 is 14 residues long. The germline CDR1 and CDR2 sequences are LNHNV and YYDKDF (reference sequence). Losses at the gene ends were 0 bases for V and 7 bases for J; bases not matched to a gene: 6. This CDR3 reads CATSRDRSGGEQYF. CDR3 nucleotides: TGTGCCACCAGCAGAGATAGGTCAGGGGGTGAGCAGTACTTC.

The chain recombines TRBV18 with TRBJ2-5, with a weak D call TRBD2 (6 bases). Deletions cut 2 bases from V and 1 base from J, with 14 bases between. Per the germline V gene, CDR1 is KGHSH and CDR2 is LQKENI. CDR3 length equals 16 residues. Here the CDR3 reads CASSPDSSALQETQYF. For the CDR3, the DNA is TGTGCCAGCTCACCAGATTCTAGCGCCCTCCAAGAGACCCAGTACTTC.

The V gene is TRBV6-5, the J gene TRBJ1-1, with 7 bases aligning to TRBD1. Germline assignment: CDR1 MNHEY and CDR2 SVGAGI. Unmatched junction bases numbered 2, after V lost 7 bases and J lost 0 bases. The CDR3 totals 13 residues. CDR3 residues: CASIQGMNTEAFF. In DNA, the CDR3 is TGTGCCAGCATACAGGGGATGAACACTGAAGCTTTCTTT.

The CDR3 region has the DNA TGTGCCAGTACCCCAGTCGCAGGGGGCATGAACGAGCAGTACTTC. It yields the protein CASTPVAGGMNEQYF. The rearrangement links TRBV19 to TRBJ2-7; the match to TRBD1 covers 8 bases. Germline lookup yields CDR1 LNHDA and CDR2 SQIVND (reference sequence). With 7 bases clipped from V and 5 bases from J, the junction kept 13 bases outside the gene matches. The CDR3 has 15 residues.

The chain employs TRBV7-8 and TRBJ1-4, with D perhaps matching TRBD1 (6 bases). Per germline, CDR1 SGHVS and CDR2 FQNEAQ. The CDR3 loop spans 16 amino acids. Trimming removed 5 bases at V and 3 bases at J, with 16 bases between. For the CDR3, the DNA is TGTGCCAGCAGCCAATTAGCCGGGACACCTAATGAAAAACTGTTTTTT. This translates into CASSQLAGTPNEKLFF.

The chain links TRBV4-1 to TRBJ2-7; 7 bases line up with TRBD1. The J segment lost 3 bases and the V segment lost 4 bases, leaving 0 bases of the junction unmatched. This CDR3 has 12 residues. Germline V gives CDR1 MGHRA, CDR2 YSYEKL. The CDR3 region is CASSPGGYEQYF. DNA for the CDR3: TGCGCCAGCAGCCCAGGGGGCTACGAGCAGTACTTC.

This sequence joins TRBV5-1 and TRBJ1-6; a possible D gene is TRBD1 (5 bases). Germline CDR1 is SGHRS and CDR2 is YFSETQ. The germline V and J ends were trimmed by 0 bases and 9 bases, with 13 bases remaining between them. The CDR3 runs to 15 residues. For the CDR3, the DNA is TGCGCCAGCAGCTTGGCGGAGGGCAGGGCTTCACCCCTCCACTTT. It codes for CASSLAEGRASPLHF.

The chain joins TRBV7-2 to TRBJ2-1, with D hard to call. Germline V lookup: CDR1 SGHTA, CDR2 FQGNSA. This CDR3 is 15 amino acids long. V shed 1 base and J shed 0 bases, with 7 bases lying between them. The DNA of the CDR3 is TGTGCCAGCAGCTTAGTTGGTGACTCCTACAATGAGCAGTTCTTC. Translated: CASSLVGDSYNEQFF.

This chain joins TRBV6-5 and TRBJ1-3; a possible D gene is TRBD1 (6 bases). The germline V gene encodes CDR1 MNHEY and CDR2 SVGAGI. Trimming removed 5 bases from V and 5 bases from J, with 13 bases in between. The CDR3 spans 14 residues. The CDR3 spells CASSPRGGRNTIYF. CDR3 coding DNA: TGTGCCAGCAGTCCCAGGGGAGGGAGAAACACCATATATTTT.

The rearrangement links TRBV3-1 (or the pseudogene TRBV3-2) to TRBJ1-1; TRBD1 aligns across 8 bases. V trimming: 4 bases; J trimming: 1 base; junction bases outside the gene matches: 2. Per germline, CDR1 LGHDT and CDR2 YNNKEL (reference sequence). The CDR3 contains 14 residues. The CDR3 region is CASSRDRKNTEAFF. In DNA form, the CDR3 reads TGTGCCAGCAGCCGGGACAGGAAGAACACTGAAGCTTTCTTT.

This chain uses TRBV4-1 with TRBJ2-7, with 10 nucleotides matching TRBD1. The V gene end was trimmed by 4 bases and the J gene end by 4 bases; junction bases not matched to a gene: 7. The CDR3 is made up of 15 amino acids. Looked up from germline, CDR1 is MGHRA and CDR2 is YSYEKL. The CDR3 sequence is CASSPLTGGRYEQYF. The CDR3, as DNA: TGCGCCAGCAGCCCCTTGACAGGGGGCCGTTACGAGCAGTACTTC.

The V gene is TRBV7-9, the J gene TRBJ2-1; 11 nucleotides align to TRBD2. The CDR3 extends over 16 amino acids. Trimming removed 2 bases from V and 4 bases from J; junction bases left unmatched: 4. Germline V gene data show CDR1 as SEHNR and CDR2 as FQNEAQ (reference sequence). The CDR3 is CASSLIAGGPYNEQFF. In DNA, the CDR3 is TGTGCCAGCAGCTTAATAGCGGGGGGGCCGTACAATGAGCAGTTCTTC.

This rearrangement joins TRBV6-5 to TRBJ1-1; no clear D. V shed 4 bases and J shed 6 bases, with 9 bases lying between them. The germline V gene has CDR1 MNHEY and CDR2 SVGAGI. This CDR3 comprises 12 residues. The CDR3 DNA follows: TGTGCCAGCAGTTCCAAGATACCTGAAGCTTTCTTT. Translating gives CASSSKIPEAFF.

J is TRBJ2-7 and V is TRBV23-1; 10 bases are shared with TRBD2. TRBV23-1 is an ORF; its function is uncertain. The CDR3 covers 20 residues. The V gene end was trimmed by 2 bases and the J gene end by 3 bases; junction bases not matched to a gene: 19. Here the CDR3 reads CASSQPPASGGAGIDYEQYF. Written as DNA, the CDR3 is TGCGCCAGCAGTCAACCCCCGGCTAGCGGGGGCGCCGGCATTGACTACGAGCAGTACTTC.

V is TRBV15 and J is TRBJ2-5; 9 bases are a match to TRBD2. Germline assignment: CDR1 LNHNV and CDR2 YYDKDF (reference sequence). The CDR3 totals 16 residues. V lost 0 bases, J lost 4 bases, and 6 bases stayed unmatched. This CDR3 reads CATSRDLAGLGETQYF. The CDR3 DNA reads TGTGCCACCAGCAGAGATCTAGCGGGGTTGGGAGAGACCCAGTACTTC.

The CDR3 here is CASSSQGGLGEKLFF. In DNA form, the CDR3 reads TGTGCCAGCAGCTCACAGGGGGGATTGGGTGAAAAACTGTTTTTT. The V call is TRBV7-9, the J call TRBJ1-4; 8 nucleotides match TRBD1. This CDR3 is built from 15 residues. The junction had 8 bases not matched to a gene; V was cut back by 4 bases and J by 7 bases. Germline V gives CDR1 SEHNR, CDR2 FQNEAQ (reference sequence). The complete variable domain, with remaining parts taken from reference TRBV7-9 and TRBJ1-4, reads DTGVSQNPRHKITKRGQNVTFRCDPISEHNRLYWYRQTLGQGPEFLTYFQNEAQLEKSRLLSDRFSAERPKGSFSTLEIQRTEQGDSAMYLCASSSQGGLGEKLFFGSGTQLSVL.

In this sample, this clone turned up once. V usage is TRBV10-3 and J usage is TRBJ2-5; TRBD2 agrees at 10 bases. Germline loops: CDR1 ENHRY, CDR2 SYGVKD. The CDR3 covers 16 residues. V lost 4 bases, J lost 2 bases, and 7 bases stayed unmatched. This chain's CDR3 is CAISALAGASQETQYF. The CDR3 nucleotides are TGTGCCATCAGTGCGCTAGCGGGGGCGTCACAAGAGACCCAGTACTTC.

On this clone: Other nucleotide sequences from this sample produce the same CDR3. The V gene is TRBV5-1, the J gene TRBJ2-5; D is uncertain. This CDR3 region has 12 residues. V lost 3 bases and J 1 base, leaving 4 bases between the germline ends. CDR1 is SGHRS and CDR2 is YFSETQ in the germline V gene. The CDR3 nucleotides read TGCGCCAGCAGCTCCGGCCAAGAGACCCAGTACTTC. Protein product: CASSSGQETQYF.

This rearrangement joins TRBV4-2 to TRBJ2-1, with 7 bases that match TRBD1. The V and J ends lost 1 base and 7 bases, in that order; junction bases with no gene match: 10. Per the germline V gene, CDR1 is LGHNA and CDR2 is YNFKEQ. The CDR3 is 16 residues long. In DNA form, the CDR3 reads TGTGCCAGCAGCCAAGGGACAGGAACCTCGTATAATGAGCAGTTCTTC. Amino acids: CASSQGTGTSYNEQFF.

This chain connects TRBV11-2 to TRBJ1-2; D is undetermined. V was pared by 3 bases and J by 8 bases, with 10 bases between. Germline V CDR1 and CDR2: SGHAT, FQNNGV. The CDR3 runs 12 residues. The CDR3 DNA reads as TGTGCCAGCAGCTTTGGGAGAATGGGCTACACCTTC. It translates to CASSFGRMGYTF. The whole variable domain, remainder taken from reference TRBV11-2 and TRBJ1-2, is EAGVAQSPRYKIIEKRQSVAFWCNPISGHATLYWYQQILGQGPKLLIQFQNNGVVDDSQLPKDRFSAERLKGVDSTLKIQPAKLEDSAVYLCASSFGRMGYTFGSGTRLTVV.

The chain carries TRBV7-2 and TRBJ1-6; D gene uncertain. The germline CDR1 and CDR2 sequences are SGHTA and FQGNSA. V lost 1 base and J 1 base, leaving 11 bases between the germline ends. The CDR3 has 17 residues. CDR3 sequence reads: CASSLVGFGSYNSPLHF. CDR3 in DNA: TGTGCCAGCAGCTTAGTAGGGTTTGGATCCTATAATTCACCCCTCCACTTT.